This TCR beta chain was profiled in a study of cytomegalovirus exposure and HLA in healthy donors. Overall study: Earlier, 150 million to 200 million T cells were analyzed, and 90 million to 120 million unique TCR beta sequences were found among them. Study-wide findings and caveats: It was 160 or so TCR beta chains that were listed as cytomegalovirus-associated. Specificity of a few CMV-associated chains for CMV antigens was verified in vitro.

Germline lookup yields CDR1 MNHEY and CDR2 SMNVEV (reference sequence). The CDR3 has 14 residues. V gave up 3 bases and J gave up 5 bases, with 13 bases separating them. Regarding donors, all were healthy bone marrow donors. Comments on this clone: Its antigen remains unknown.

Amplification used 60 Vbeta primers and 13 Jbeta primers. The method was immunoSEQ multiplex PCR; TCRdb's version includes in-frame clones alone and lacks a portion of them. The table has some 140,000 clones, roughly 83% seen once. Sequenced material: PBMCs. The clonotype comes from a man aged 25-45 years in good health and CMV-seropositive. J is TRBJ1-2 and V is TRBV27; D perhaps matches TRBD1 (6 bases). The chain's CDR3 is CASSLSGGGYGYTF. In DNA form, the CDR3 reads TGTGCCAGCAGTTTGTCGGGGGGCGGGTATGGCTACACCTTC.